This T cell receptor (beta chain) comes out of a study of blood T cells in healthy people across ages. The second PCR ran about 6 to 11 cycles with a sample-barcoded 5' primer and J-beta primers. A 12-random-nucleotide template-switch adaptor tagged each cDNA molecule. TCRdb passed the 5' RACE reads through MiXCR, listing each CDR3 protein once. The sample records 1.5 million to 2 million distinct CDR3 sequences, 40% to 55% being singletons. With regard to this clonotype: The antigen is unknown.

The sample providers were healthy Caucasian people from Russia, aged about 6 to 95. Isolation per sample recovered at least 7 million PBMCs. General observations from the study: TCR beta diversity, measured per million T cells, fell in a roughly linear way with age.

The clonotype originates from a woman aged 40 to 55 in good health. Input material: blood.

This CDR3 reads CASSLAAGRRDTQYF. CDR3 nucleotides: TGTGCCAGCAGCTTAGCGGCGGGTAGGAGGGATACGCAGTATTTT. This chain joins TRBV7-2 and TRBJ2-3; possibly TRBD2 for D (5 bases). The CDR3 consists of 15 residues. The germline CDR1 and CDR2 sequences are SGHTA and FQGNSA. V was clipped by 0 bases and J by 6 bases, with 13 bases between them.